This passage covers 28 T cell receptor beta chains from one sample sequenced in a study of T cell changes during pregnancy in multiple sclerosis. The assay was immunoSEQ multiplex PCR, and TCRdb's table has in-frame clones only and misses some. This table holds more than 25,000 clones, approximately 91% found once. Here the sequenced sample was CD8+ T cells from peripheral blood mononuclear cells, taken before pregnancy. These receptors were taken from a female donor with multiple sclerosis, enrolled in a pregnancy study.

This clone was observed a few times. The rearrangement uses TRBV10-2 and TRBJ1-1; D is undetermined. Germline CDR1 and CDR2: WSHSY and SAAADI. V was shortened by 6 bases and J by 11 bases, with 4 bases between the two germline ends. The CDR3 has 8 residues. CDR3: CASRQAFF. The CDR3 DNA is TGCGCCAGCAGACAGGCTTTCTTT.

V gene TRBV6-5 combines with J gene TRBJ2-7; 9 bases map to TRBD1. Germline CDR1 reads MNHEY; CDR2 reads SVGAGI. The V gene end was trimmed by 2 bases and the J gene end by 5 bases; junction bases not matched to a gene: 4. CDR3 length equals 14 residues. The CDR3 sequence is CASSYTGTGNEQYF. The CDR3 region has the DNA TGTGCCAGCAGTTACACCGGGACAGGGAACGAGCAGTACTTC.

The chain has TRBV19 and TRBJ2-7, with 9 bases aligning to TRBD1. J was trimmed by 7 bases and V by 6 bases; bases with no gene match: 13. CDR1 is LNHDA and CDR2 is SQIVND in the germline V gene (reference sequence). The CDR3 is made up of 15 amino acids. CDR3 amino acids: CASRRGTGLPEEQYF. In DNA form, the CDR3 reads TGTGCCAGTAGACGAGGGACAGGGCTTCCGGAAGAGCAGTACTTC.

The CDR3 protein is CASSPPLLWGPTDTQYF. The CDR3 region has the DNA TGTGCCAGCTCACCACCGTTGTTGTGGGGCCCCACAGATACGCAGTATTTT. The genes are TRBV18 and TRBJ2-3; D perhaps matches TRBD1 (5 bases). The germline V and J ends were trimmed by 0 bases and 2 bases, with 15 bases remaining between them. The germline V gene has CDR1 KGHSH and CDR2 LQKENI. The CDR3 has 17 amino acids.

As DNA, the CDR3 is TGTGCTAGTGGCTCGGGACAGAGCCCCTATAGCAATCAGCCCCAGCATTTT. Residues: CASGSGQSPYSNQPQHF. This rearrangement joins TRBV12-5 to TRBJ1-5, with 7 bases aligning to TRBD1. The CDR3 contains 17 residues. V shed 6 bases and J 0 bases; nucleotides not matched to a gene: 11. Germline V CDR1 and CDR2: LGHNT, FRNRAP.

V and J are TRBV7-9 and TRBJ1-2, with 8 bases lining up with TRBD1. The CDR3 sequence is 15 residues long. Germline trimming cut 5 bases from V and 4 bases from J; bases unmatched to any gene: 9. Germline values: CDR1 SEHNR, CDR2 FQNEAQ (reference sequence). The CDR3, as DNA: TGTGCCAGCAGCGCAACAGGGGGACCAAGCTATGGCTACACCTTC. It encodes CASSATGGPSYGYTF.

Here the CDR3 DNA reads TGCGCCAGCAGCCAAGAGGGGGACGGGACACAAGAGACCCAGTACTTC. Translating gives CASSQEGDGTQETQYF. The chain is built from TRBV4-1 and TRBJ2-5; perhaps TRBD1 as D (6 bases). The CDR3 covers 16 residues. V lost 0 bases and J lost 2, with 13 bases in between. Germline lookup yields CDR1 MGHRA and CDR2 YSYEKL.

V is TRBV11-2 and J is TRBJ2-1, with 9 bases aligning to TRBD2. CDR1 and CDR2 (germline): SGHAT, FQNNGV. The CDR3 spans 16 residues. J was trimmed by 4 bases and V by 5 bases; bases with no gene match: 9. CDR3 sequence reads: CASSPSRGGPYNEQFF. The CDR3 DNA reads as TGTGCCAGCAGCCCCTCGCGGGGGGGCCCTTACAATGAGCAGTTCTTC.

V is TRBV11-1 and J is TRBJ2-5, with D uncertain. CDR3 length equals 14 residues. Germline V CDR1 and CDR2: SGHAT, FQDESV (reference sequence). V lost 7 bases and J 2 bases, leaving 14 bases between the germline ends. CDR3 DNA: TGTGCCAGCACCCTAGGTGTCGAGCAAGAGACCCAGTACTTC. This encodes CASTLGVEQETQYF.

The chain is built from TRBV6-5 and TRBJ1-6, with 9 positions matching TRBD1. The trim removed 2 bases at V and 7 bases at J, leaving 3 bases unmatched. The CDR3 length is 15 residues. Germline lookup yields CDR1 MNHEY and CDR2 SVGAGI. CDR3 coding DNA: TGTGCCAGCAGTTACGGACAGGGGTTAAATTCACCCCTCCACTTT. It codes for CASSYGQGLNSPLHF.

The chain uses TRBV27 and TRBJ2-7, with 11 bases aligning to TRBD2. J lost 7 bases, V lost 2 bases, and 7 bases had no gene match. CDR1 and CDR2 (germline): MNHEY, SMNVEV (reference sequence). The CDR3 spans 15 residues. The CDR3 DNA is TGTGCCAGCAGTTTACTAGCGGGGGGCCTGGGGGAGCAGTACTTC. Translated, it gives CASSLLAGGLGEQYF.

V usage is TRBV4-2 and J usage is TRBJ1-1; no definite D call. The germline gives CDR1 LGHNA, CDR2 YNFKEQ. V was clipped by 1 base and J by 8 bases, with 5 bases between them. The CDR3 consists of 11 residues. This chain's CDR3 is CASSQAREAFF. CDR3 nucleotides: TGTGCCAGCAGCCAAGCGCGGGAAGCTTTCTTT.

Note on this clone: The CDR3 end shows no conserved phenylalanine or tryptophan, and so a read error is likely. V gene TRBV5-1 combines with J gene TRBJ1-1; the D gene is possibly TRBD1 (5 bases). Germline V CDR1 and CDR2: SGHRS, YFSETQ. V was trimmed by 0 bases and J by 5 bases, leaving 11 bases between them. CDR3 length: 14 amino acids. CDR3 sequence reads: CASSLASGMTEAFL. The CDR3 coding sequence is TGCGCCAGCAGCTTGGCCTCAGGGATGACTGAAGCTTTCCTT.

The chain has TRBV2 and TRBJ1-1, with TRBD1 as a possible D gene (6 bases). CDR3 length: 15 amino acids. Per the germline V gene, CDR1 is SNHLY and CDR2 is FYNNEI. Deletions cut 0 bases from V and 6 bases from J, with 14 bases between. The CDR3 spells CASSEAVQGRAEAFF. DNA of the CDR3: TGTGCCAGCAGTGAAGCGGTACAGGGAAGGGCTGAAGCTTTCTTT.

The CDR3 coding sequence is TGTGCCAGCAGCATTTCAGCGGGGGGGCATGAGCAGTTCTTC. This codes for CASSISAGGHEQFF. The V gene is TRBV9, the J gene TRBJ2-1; TRBD2 aligns across 10 bases. CDR1 is SGDLS, CDR2 YYNGEE, per germline. CDR3 length: 14 residues. The J segment lost 8 bases and the V segment lost 4 bases, leaving 6 bases of the junction unmatched.

In this sample, this clone turned up once. V and J are TRBV19 and TRBJ1-1, with 11 bases lining up with TRBD1. V lost 2 bases to trimming and J lost 11 bases; unmatched junction nucleotides: 7. There are 14 residues in the CDR3. Germline CDR1 reads LNHDA; CDR2 reads SQIVND (reference sequence). CDR3 protein: CASSIQDRGRRAFF. The CDR3 bases are TGTGCCAGTAGTATACAGGACAGGGGGCGACGGGCTTTCTTT.

The chain has TRBV28 and TRBJ2-7, with 11 bases identical to TRBD1. V shed 3 bases and J 3 bases; nucleotides not matched to a gene: 4. Germline V lookup: CDR1 MDHEN, CDR2 SYDVKM. There are 15 residues in the CDR3. CDR3 bases: TGTGCCAGCAGTTTGGTCGGGACAGGGGGCTACGAGCAGTACTTC. Amino acids: CASSLVGTGGYEQYF.

This clone was observed a single time. V usage is TRBV30 and J usage is TRBJ2-7, with D perhaps TRBD2 (6 bases). In germline, CDR1 is GTSNPN, CDR2 SVGIG (reference sequence). Trimming left V 4 bases short and J 6 bases short, with 19 bases between. The CDR3 spans 14 residues. CDR3 sequence (DNA): TGTGCCTGGAATGGAGGGAGAGGGGCGGCCGAGCAGTACTTC. Protein product: CAWNGGRGAAEQYF.

The chain recombines TRBV6-1 with TRBJ1-4; D not certain. Deletions cut 2 bases from V and 8 bases from J, with 15 bases between. Germline CDR1 reads MNHNS; CDR2 reads SASEGT. The CDR3 runs 15 residues. The CDR3 bases are TGTGCCAGCAGTGAAACGCAGGCAAGAGGGGAAAAACTGTTTTTT. It yields the protein CASSETQARGEKLFF.

The chain combines TRBV30 with TRBJ1-1, with D tentatively TRBD1 (6 bases). V lost 8 bases to trimming and J lost 8 bases, with 18 bases between them. This CDR3 has 12 residues. CDR1 and CDR2 from the germline V gene are GTSNPN and SVGIG (reference sequence). CDR3 loop: CAGGAGGGEAFF. The CDR3 DNA reads TGTGCCGGGGGCGCGGGGGGCGGGGAAGCTTTCTTT.

The J gene is TRBJ2-7, the V gene TRBV6-5; 7 bases line up with TRBD2. CDR1 and CDR2 (germline): MNHEY, SVGAGI. With 8 bases clipped from V and 5 bases from J, the junction kept 9 bases outside the gene matches. The CDR3 has 13 amino acids. The chain's CDR3 is CASRGGSLNEQYF. Here the CDR3 DNA reads TGTGCCAGCCGGGGCGGGAGTCTGAACGAGCAGTACTTC.

The V and J genes are TRBV9 and TRBJ2-1, with 7 bases lining up with TRBD1. Germline V gene lookup returns CDR1 SGDLS and CDR2 YYNGEE. V lost 4 bases to trimming and J lost 6 bases; unmatched junction nucleotides: 10. The CDR3 totals 15 residues. The CDR3 region is CASSRSRRDSNEQFF. The CDR3 nucleotides are TGTGCCAGCAGCCGTTCTCGACGGGACAGCAATGAGCAGTTCTTC.

The CDR3 DNA sequence: TGTGCCACCAGCAGGGAGTCAGGGACAGGGAATGAAAAACTGTTTTTT. This gives the protein CATSRESGTGNEKLFF. This chain links TRBV15 with TRBJ1-4, with 9 bases identical to TRBD1. The germline CDR1 and CDR2 sequences are LNHNV and YYDKDF (reference sequence). V lost 3 bases, J lost 5 bases, and 7 bases stayed unmatched. This CDR3 spans 16 amino acids.

The chain joins TRBV5-1 to TRBJ1-2; 7 bases align to TRBD1. Unmatched junction bases numbered 3, after V lost 0 bases and J lost 4 bases. The CDR3 runs 14 residues. The germline CDR1 and CDR2 sequences are SGHRS and YFSETQ. CDR3 nucleotide sequence: TGCGCCAGCAGCTTGGAGTCAGGGGGCTATGGCTACACCTTC. This translates into CASSLESGGYGYTF.

The chain employs TRBV30 and TRBJ1-6; the match to TRBD1 covers 11 bases. The CDR3 totals 16 residues. From germline, CDR1 is GTSNPN and CDR2 SVGIG (reference sequence). The V segment lost 4 bases and the J segment 9 bases; nucleotides outside the gene matches: 11. CDR3: CAWIGARDRGSSPLHF. Written as DNA, the CDR3 is TGTGCCTGGATCGGCGCCAGGGACAGGGGGAGTTCACCCCTCCACTTT.

The rearrangement joins TRBV27 to TRBJ2-7; D perhaps matches TRBD2 (7 bases). With 6 bases removed from V and 1 base from J, the gap between germline ends came to 19 bases. CDR3 length: 16 residues. Germline-derived CDR1 and CDR2 are MNHEY and SMNVEV (reference sequence). The CDR3 is CASSFSRGPRSYEQYF. The CDR3 nucleotides read TGTGCCAGCAGCTTTTCGCGGGGGCCTCGATCCTACGAGCAGTACTTC.

The V gene is TRBV9, the J gene TRBJ2-2, with D maybe TRBD1 (6 bases). V was clipped by 1 base and J by 1 base, with 14 bases between them. This CDR3 spans 17 amino acids. Germline assignment: CDR1 SGDLS and CDR2 YYNGEE. In DNA, the CDR3 is TGTGCCAGCAGCGTAAACGTGGTCAGGGGGAACACCGGGGAGCTGTTTTTT. This sequence encodes CASSVNVVRGNTGELFF.

The chain couples TRBV27 to TRBJ2-1; D is ambiguous. The germline V gene encodes CDR1 MNHEY and CDR2 SMNVEV (reference sequence). The CDR3 loop spans 14 amino acids. V shed 3 bases and J shed 8 bases, with 14 bases lying between them. CDR3 sequence: CASSLVQDFDEQFF. For the CDR3, the DNA is TGTGCCAGCAGTTTGGTTCAGGATTTCGATGAGCAGTTCTTC.